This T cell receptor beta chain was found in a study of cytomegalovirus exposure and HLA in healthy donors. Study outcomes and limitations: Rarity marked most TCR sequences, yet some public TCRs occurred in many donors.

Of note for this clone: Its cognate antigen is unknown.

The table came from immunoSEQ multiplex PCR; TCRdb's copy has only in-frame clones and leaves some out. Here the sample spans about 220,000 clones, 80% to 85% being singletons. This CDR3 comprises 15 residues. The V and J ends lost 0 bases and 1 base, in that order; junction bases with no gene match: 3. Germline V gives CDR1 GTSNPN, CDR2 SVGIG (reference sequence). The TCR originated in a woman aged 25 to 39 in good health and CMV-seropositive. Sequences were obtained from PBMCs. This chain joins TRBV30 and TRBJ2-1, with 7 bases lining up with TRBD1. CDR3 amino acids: CAWSVKGASYNEQFF. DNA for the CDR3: TGTGCCTGGAGTGTAAAGGGGGCTTCCTACAATGAGCAGTTCTTC.